This paragraph reports one TCR beta chain. Repertoires were generated with immunoSEQ multiplex PCR, while TCRdb's copy carries only in-frame clones and drops some. The sample carries under 300,000 clones, 82% recorded once. This sample was taken from a study of blood T cell repertoires in COVID-19. For the study at large: Collection of acute and convalescent COVID-19 samples took place in the United States, Italy and Spain. The cDNA or gDNA used as material had been derived from T cells, B-cell-depleted T cells, or PBMCs.

Germline V gene lookup returns CDR1 SGDLS and CDR2 YYNGEE. The CDR3 contains 16 residues. V lost 0 bases, J lost 2 bases, and 3 bases stayed unmatched. The receptor was isolated from a woman older than 75 with active or convalescent COVID-19. The rearrangement links TRBV9 to TRBJ1-2; 11 nucleotides match TRBD1. The specimen sequenced was peripheral blood. The CDR3 loop reads CASSVGGQGANYGYTF. The DNA of the CDR3 is TGTGCCAGCAGCGTAGGAGGACAGGGGGCCAACTATGGCTACACCTTC.